The 3 T cell receptor beta chains presented below share a single source sample, sequenced in a study of cytomegalovirus exposure and HLA in healthy donors. Use of 60 Vbeta and 13 Jbeta primers characterized the PCR. The data were produced by immunoSEQ multiplex PCR, yet TCRdb's version contains in-frame clones alone and is incomplete. The data contain a few hundred thousand clones, 70% to 85% of them seen just once; the ten biggest clones take up around 0.57%. Sequencing used PBMCs. The receptors derive from a woman between 40 and 50 years old in good health and CMV-seronegative.

This chain connects TRBV9 to TRBJ1-4, with D perhaps matching TRBD1 (6 bases). The germline V gene encodes CDR1 SGDLS and CDR2 YYNGEE. The CDR3 is 15 amino acids. V was pared by 0 bases and J by 7 bases, with 13 bases between. This CDR3 is CASSVGQGLGEKLFF. The CDR3 region has the DNA TGTGCCAGCAGCGTAGGCCAGGGGCTAGGTGAAAAACTGTTTTTT.

The chain joins TRBV7-9 to TRBJ2-2, with TRBD1 identical over 9 bases. J was trimmed by 1 base and V by 5 bases; bases with no gene match: 5. Germline V CDR1 and CDR2: SEHNR, FQNEAQ (reference sequence). The CDR3 contains 16 residues. CDR3 amino acids: CASSRWTGVNTGELFF. The CDR3, as DNA: TGTGCCAGCAGCCGGTGGACAGGGGTGAACACCGGGGAGCTGTTTTTT.

CDR3 coding DNA: TGTGCACGCGGTCGGGGTAAAGAGACCCAGTACTTC. Translating gives CARGRGKETQYF. The chain recombines TRBV2 with TRBJ2-5; maybe TRBD2 (5 bases). Looked up from germline, CDR1 is SNHLY and CDR2 is FYNNEI. The CDR3 is 12 residues long.